This T cell receptor (beta chain) comes out of a study of lymphopenia after photon versus proton radiotherapy. Notes on the study in general: Post-nadir TCR diversity decline inversely tracked overall survival among those who died. Only patients who died were analyzed for survival; proton advantage is unproven. Oligoclonal CD8+ Temra expansion after nadir drove photon patients' diversity drop.

Some clones are missing from TCRdb's copy, which holds only in-frame ones; the method was immunoSEQ multiplex PCR. The sample lists fewer than 65,000 clones, 86% occurring once. Concerning this clone itself: Its specificity is unknown.

Germline V lookup: CDR1 SEHNR, CDR2 FQNEAQ (reference sequence). V was trimmed by 5 bases and J by 6 bases, leaving 17 bases between them. CDR3 length: 15 amino acids. The material was peripheral blood, obtained from a patient treated with photon-based radiotherapy. The receptor was isolated from a man in his forties or fifties with gastric cancer. This chain links TRBV7-9 with TRBJ1-5; a possible D gene is TRBD1 (6 bases). The CDR3 DNA reads as TGTGCCAGCAGCCCGGGGACGACGGGGGCTCAGCCCCAGCATTTT. This codes for CASSPGTTGAQPQHF.